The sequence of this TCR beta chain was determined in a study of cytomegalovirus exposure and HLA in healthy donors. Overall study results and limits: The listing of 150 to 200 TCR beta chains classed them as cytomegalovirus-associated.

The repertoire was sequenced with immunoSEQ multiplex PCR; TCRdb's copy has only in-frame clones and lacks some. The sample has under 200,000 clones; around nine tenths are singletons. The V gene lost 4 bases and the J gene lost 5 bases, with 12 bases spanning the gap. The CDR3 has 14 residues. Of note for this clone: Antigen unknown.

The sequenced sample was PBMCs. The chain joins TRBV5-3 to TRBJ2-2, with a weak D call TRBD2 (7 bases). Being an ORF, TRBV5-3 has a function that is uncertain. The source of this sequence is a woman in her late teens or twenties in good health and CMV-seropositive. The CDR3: CARSVAGATGELFF. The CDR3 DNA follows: TGTGCCAGAAGCGTCGCGGGGGCAACCGGGGAGCTGTTTTTT.